This T cell receptor beta chain is from a study of cytomegalovirus exposure and HLA in healthy donors. Donors likely had unrecorded immune exposures despite being nominally healthy when sampled. PCR was performed using 60 Vbeta and 13 Jbeta primers. Generated by immunoSEQ multiplex PCR, the TCRdb table keeps only in-frame clones and is missing some. The sample consists of about 91,000 clones, roughly 67% of them appearing once. General study findings and limits: Analysis was carried out at a later point, and it linked a missense DCLRE1C variant to TCR beta V- and J-gene trimming.

On this clone itself: Its antigen is not known.

Germline CDR1 reads SGHTA; CDR2 reads FQGNSA. V dropped 10 bases and J dropped 1 base, with 19 bases sitting between them. The CDR3 covers 15 residues. The chain links TRBV7-2 to TRBJ1-2; TRBD1 is a possible D gene (5 bases). What was sequenced was PBMCs. This sequence originates from a human donor in good health. CDR3 nucleotides: TGTGCCACAGCGTACGTTTTCGGGGGTAACTATGGCTACACCTTC. It codes for CATAYVFGGNYGYTF.